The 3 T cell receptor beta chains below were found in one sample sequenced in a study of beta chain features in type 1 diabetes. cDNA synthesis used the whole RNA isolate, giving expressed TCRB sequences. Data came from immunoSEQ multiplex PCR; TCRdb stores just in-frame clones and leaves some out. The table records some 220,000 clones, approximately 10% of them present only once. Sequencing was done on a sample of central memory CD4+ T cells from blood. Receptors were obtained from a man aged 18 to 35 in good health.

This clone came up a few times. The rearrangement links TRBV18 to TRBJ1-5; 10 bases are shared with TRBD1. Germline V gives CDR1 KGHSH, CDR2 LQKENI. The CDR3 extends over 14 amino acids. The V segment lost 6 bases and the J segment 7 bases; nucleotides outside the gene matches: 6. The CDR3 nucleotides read TGTGCCAGCTCTCCTGACAGGGGGCAACAGCCCCAGCATTTT. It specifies CASSPDRGQQPQHF.

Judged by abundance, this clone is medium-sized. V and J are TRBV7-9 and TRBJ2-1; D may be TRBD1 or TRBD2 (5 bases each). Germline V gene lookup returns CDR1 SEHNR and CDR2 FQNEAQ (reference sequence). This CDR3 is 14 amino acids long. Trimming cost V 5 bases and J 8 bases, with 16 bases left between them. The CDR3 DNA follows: TGTGCCAGCAGCGAGGGGCCCGGAGGCGATGAGCAGTTCTTC. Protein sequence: CASSEGPGGDEQFF.

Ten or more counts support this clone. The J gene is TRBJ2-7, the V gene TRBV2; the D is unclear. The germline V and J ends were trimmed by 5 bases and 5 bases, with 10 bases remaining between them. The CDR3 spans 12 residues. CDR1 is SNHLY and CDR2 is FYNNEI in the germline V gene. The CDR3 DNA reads TGTGCCAGCAGTCGTGACCATGACGAGCAGTACTTC. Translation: CASSRDHDEQYF.